The entry that follows covers one T cell receptor (beta chain) sequence. The entry originates in a study of beta chain features in type 1 diabetes. Isolated RNA was reverse transcribed in full, so expressed TCRB transcripts were sequenced. Profiled with immunoSEQ multiplex PCR; TCRdb holds only in-frame clones, not every one. The sample records under 800,000 clones, roughly 15% being singletons. Sequenced sample: naive CD4+ T cells from blood. The source is a man between 18 and 35 years old in good health.

CDR3 residues: CASSSVQGTRGSIQYF. CDR3 coding DNA: TGTGCCAGCAGCTCCGTCCAGGGGACAAGGGGTTCCATTCAGTACTTC. This chain uses TRBV7-2 with TRBJ2-4, with D perhaps matching TRBD1 (6 bases). The CDR3 totals 16 residues. CDR1 and CDR2 from the germline V gene are SGHTA and FQGNSA. V lost 4 bases and J 9 bases, leaving 22 bases between the germline ends.